These T cell receptor beta chains were read from a single sample in a study of blood T cell repertoires in COVID-19. Measured with immunoSEQ multiplex PCR; TCRdb has only the in-frame clones, and not every one. The sample holds about 84,000 clones; about 73% are singletons and the top ten take 5.7%. Input material: peripheral blood. The source of these receptors is a man in his forties or fifties with active or convalescent COVID-19. Both conserved end residues are part of each CDR3. D genes are given only for firm matches. Not all rows give a size; the values are once, few, many and, for expanded clones, a class.

d_gene	abundance	v_gene	j_gene	CDR3aa	CDR3nt
NA	NA	TRBV3-1/TRBV3-2	TRBJ2-5	CASSPGQTQYF	TGTGCCAGCAGCCCAGGTCAGACCCAGTACTTC
TRBD1	few	TRBV19	TRBJ1-2	CASSPSGGGYTF	TGTGCCAGTAGCCCATCAGGGGGTGGCTACACCTTC
TRBD1	NA	TRBV7-3	TRBJ1-2	CASSAQGNYGYTF	TGTGCCAGCAGCGCACAGGGGAACTATGGCTACACCTTC
TRBD2	NA	TRBV3-1/TRBV3-2	TRBJ2-5	CASSQEGSGGRETQYF	TGTGCCAGCAGCCAAGAGGGAAGCGGGGGTAGGGAGACCCAGTACTTC
NA	NA	TRBV7-2	TRBJ1-1	CASSLGAPEAFF	TGTGCCAGCAGCTTAGGAGCACCCGAAGCTTTCTTT
TRBD1	NA	TRBV19	TRBJ1-5	CAAEDRGDKQPQHF	TGTGCCGCGGAGGACAGGGGAGACAAACAGCCCCAGCATTTT
TRBD2	NA	TRBV27	TRBJ2-3	CASSPPRGGAKDTQYF	TGTGCCAGCAGTCCACCCCGGGGGGGGGCCAAAGATACGCAGTATTTT
TRBD1	NA	TRBV7-2	TRBJ2-1	CASSFPTGSLEQFF	TGTGCCAGCAGCTTCCCGACAGGGTCTCTTGAGCAGTTCTTC
NA	NA	TRBV10-3	TRBJ2-7	CAIGAASYEQYF	TGTGCCATCGGTGCAGCGTCCTACGAGCAGTACTTC
TRBD1	NA	TRBV4-1	TRBJ1-2	CASSHRGGSGYTF	TGCGCCAGCAGCCATCGAGGGGGCTCTGGCTACACCTTC
TRBD2	NA	TRBV10-3	TRBJ2-5	CAISESVGGGAQETQYF	TGTGCCATCAGTGAGTCGGTTGGCGGGGGGGCCCAAGAGACCCAGTACTTC
NA	NA	TRBV6-5	TRBJ1-2	CASSLGGQSYGYTF	TGTGCCAGCAGTCTGGGGGGGCAGTCCTATGGCTACACCTTC
NA	few	TRBV24-1	TRBJ2-1	CATSEGGFGEQFF	TGTGCCACCAGTGAGGGAGGATTTGGCGAGCAGTTCTTC
TRBD1	few	TRBV29-1	TRBJ2-3	CSVEIRQGITDTQYF	TGCAGCGTTGAAATTCGACAGGGTATTACAGATACGCAGTATTTT
TRBD1	NA	TRBV5-6	TRBJ1-5	CASSLEQGGQPQHF	TGTGCCAGCAGCTTGGAACAGGGGGGGCAGCCCCAGCATTTT
NA	NA	TRBV3-1/TRBV3-2	TRBJ1-2	CASSQESGVAGYTF	TGTGCCAGCAGCCAAGAATCCGGGGTCGCTGGCTACACCTTC
NA	NA	TRBV18	TRBJ2-7	CASCLSRASEQYF	TGTGCCAGCTGCCTATCCAGGGCCAGCGAGCAGTACTTC
NA	NA	TRBV3-1/TRBV3-2	TRBJ2-3	CASSQGRGDTQYF	TGTGCCAGCAGCCAAGGAAGGGGGGATACGCAGTATTTT
TRBD1	NA	TRBV19	TRBJ1-5	CASGTGERQPQHF	TGTGCCAGCGGGACAGGGGAAAGACAGCCCCAGCATTTT
NA	NA	TRBV30	TRBJ2-3	CAWSVRGDTQYF	TGTGCCTGGAGTGTACGGGGGGATACGCAGTATTTT
TRBD1	NA	TRBV5-1	TRBJ2-7	CASTPRGGQGSYEQYF	TGCGCCAGCACCCCGAGGGGGGGACAGGGCTCCTACGAGCAGTACTTC
NA	NA	TRBV10-3	TRBJ1-2	CAMQPDRIYGYTF	TGTGCCATGCAACCGGACAGAATCTATGGCTACACCTTC
NA	few	TRBV5-1	TRBJ1-5	CASSLQGMSNQPQHF	TGCGCCAGCAGCTTGCAGGGGATGAGCAATCAGCCCCAGCATTTT
NA	NA	TRBV19	TRBJ2-7	CASSTPSASYEQYF	TGTGCCAGTAGTACCCCGAGCGCGTCCTACGAGCAGTACTTC
TRBD2	once	TRBV11-2	TRBJ2-3	CASSTGLAGGTDTQYF	TGTGCCAGCAGCACTGGACTAGCGGGGGGAACAGATACGCAGTATTTT
NA	NA	TRBV6-2/TRBV6-3	TRBJ1-2	CASSYDTYGYTF	TGTGCCAGCAGTTACGACACCTATGGCTACACCTTC
TRBD1	NA	TRBV3-1/TRBV3-2	TRBJ1-2	CASSQAGGTGGNGYTF	TGTGCCAGCAGCCAAGCGGGGGGGACAGGGGGTAATGGCTACACCTTC
NA	many	TRBV5-4	TRBJ2-1	CASSLDARNYNEQFF	TGTGCCAGCAGCTTGGATGCTAGGAATTACAATGAGCAGTTCTTC
NA	NA	TRBV9	TRBJ1-2	CASSVGGGNYGYTF	TGTGCCAGCAGCGTAGGCGGGGGGAACTATGGCTACACCTTC
TRBD1	NA	TRBV13	TRBJ1-1	CASSPRQGTKHTEAFF	TGTGCCAGCAGCCCCCGACAGGGGACAAAACACACTGAAGCTTTCTTT
NA	NA	TRBV27	TRBJ1-2	CASSFRGQGGGYTF	TGTGCCAGCAGTTTTCGTGGCCAGGGTGGTGGCTACACCTTC
TRBD1	NA	TRBV10-3	TRBJ1-5	CATKTGDSNQPQHF	TGTGCCACCAAGACAGGGGATAGCAATCAGCCCCAGCATTTT
NA	NA	TRBV7-9	TRBJ1-2	CASSPGPWQGNGYTF	TGTGCCAGCAGCCCCGGACCCTGGCAGGGGAATGGCTACACCTTC
TRBD2	NA	TRBV5-6	TRBJ2-1	CASSMTGTSKNEQFF	TGTGCCAGCAGCATGACCGGGACTAGTAAAAATGAGCAGTTCTTC
NA	NA	TRBV5-1	TRBJ2-7	CASSSLLYEQYF	TGCGCCAGCAGCTCCCTCCTTTACGAGCAGTACTTC
NA	few	TRBV27	TRBJ1-4	CASSPLYNVDEKLFF	TGTGCCAGCAGTCCCCTCTATAATGTGGATGAAAAACTGTTTTTT
TRBD1	NA	TRBV6-5	TRBJ1-1	CASRGTGWTEAFF	TGTGCCAGCAGAGGGACAGGGTGGACTGAAGCTTTCTTT
TRBD1	once	TRBV7-3	TRBJ1-2	CASSLGGQGAGYGYTF	TGTGCCAGCAGCTTAGGCGGACAGGGTGCGGGCTATGGCTACACCTTC
NA	few	TRBV5-1	TRBJ2-3	CASSLITPGAVLSSTDTQYF	TGCGCCAGCAGCCTGATAACACCGGGTGCAGTACTTTCTAGCACAGATACGCAGTATTTT
TRBD1	NA	TRBV6-6	TRBJ2-7	CASSVGQAPSYEQYF	TGTGCCAGCAGTGTCGGACAGGCCCCCTCCTACGAGCAGTACTTC
TRBD1	NA	TRBV5-5	TRBJ2-3	CASSLGDRGGRTDTQYF	TGTGCCAGCAGCTTGGGGGACAGGGGCGGTCGAACAGATACGCAGTATTTT
TRBD2	many	TRBV4-1	TRBJ2-7	CASSLTSTSGGYEQYF	TGCGCCAGCAGCCTAACTTCGACTAGCGGGGGGTACGAGCAGTACTTC
NA	NA	TRBV7-3	TRBJ1-1	CASSTPGERAFF	TGTGCCAGCAGCACTCCGGGGGAGAGAGCTTTCTTT
NA	NA	TRBV7-9	TRBJ2-7	CASSLDARSYEQYF	TGTGCCAGCAGCTTAGACGCGCGCTCCTACGAGCAGTACTTC
NA	NA	TRBV6-5	TRBJ2-3	CATRQGSSTDTQYF	TGTGCCACCCGCCAGGGGTCTTCCACAGATACGCAGTATTTT
NA	few	TRBV5-4	TRBJ2-5	CASSLDLGARETQYF	TGTGCCAGCAGCTTAGACCTGGGCGCGCGCGAGACCCAGTACTTC
NA	NA	TRBV7-3	TRBJ2-3	CASGPGGLVGTDTQYF	TGTGCCAGCGGCCCCGGGGGGCTCGTAGGCACAGATACGCAGTATTTT
TRBD1	NA	TRBV7-2	TRBJ2-5	CASSSKFGQGQETQYF	TGTGCCAGCAGTTCAAAGTTTGGACAGGGCCAAGAGACCCAGTACTTC
TRBD1	NA	TRBV11-2	TRBJ1-2	CASSPTGGRGGYTF	TGTGCCAGCAGCCCGACAGGGGGCCGGGGTGGCTACACCTTC
NA	once	TRBV11-3	TRBJ1-6	CASSLAGLTAYNSPLHF	TGTGCCAGCAGCCTCGCGGGTCTTACGGCCTATAATTCACCCCTCCACTTT
TRBD1	NA	TRBV5-6	TRBJ2-5	CASSRDRQETQYF	TGTGCCAGCAGCCGGGACAGACAAGAGACCCAGTACTTC
TRBD1	NA	TRBV24-1	TRBJ1-2	CATSGPGQGYGYTF	TGTGCCACCAGTGGCCCGGGACAGGGATATGGCTACACCTTC
TRBD1	few	TRBV4-1	TRBJ1-2	CASSQEDREDGYTF	TGCGCCAGCAGCCAAGAGGACAGGGAGGATGGCTACACCTTC
NA	NA	TRBV11-2	TRBJ2-1	CASSLETEYNEQFF	TGTGCCAGCAGCTTAGAGACAGAATACAATGAGCAGTTCTTC
TRBD1	NA	TRBV2	TRBJ1-4	CASSEETGGEKLFF	TGTGCCAGCAGTGAAGAGACAGGGGGTGAAAAACTGTTTTTT